These 7 T cell receptor beta chains came from one sample sequenced in a study of T cell responses to AZD1222 COVID-19 vaccine. Here immunoSEQ multiplex PCR was the method, and the copy in TCRdb shows in-frame clones only, minus some. The repertoire includes tens of thousands of clones, approximately 88% of them detected once, and approximately 10% sits in the top ten. Specimen: peripheral blood, collected 28 days after the second AZD1222 dose. The receptors come from an adult who received the AZD1222 COVID-19 vaccine.

This clone was picked up a small number of times. The gene calls are TRBV28 and TRBJ2-7; D remains ambiguous. The V end was cut by 3 bases, the J end by 4 bases, with 4 bases between. CDR1 is MDHEN and CDR2 is SYDVKM in the germline V gene. This CDR3 spans 11 amino acids. CDR3 nucleotide sequence: TGTGCCAGCAGTTTCAAATACGAGCAGTACTTC. Translating it yields CASSFKYEQYF.

This chain uses TRBV20-1 with TRBJ2-7; the D gene is possibly TRBD2 (6 bases). V was cut by 6 bases and J by 7 bases, with 13 bases left in between. The CDR3 spans 11 residues. Per germline, CDR1 DFQATT and CDR2 SNEGSKA (reference sequence). CDR3: CSAEGGEEQYF. The CDR3 nucleotides are TGCAGTGCCGAGGGCGGGGAAGAGCAGTACTTC.

This clone has only a few counts. The chain is built from TRBV6-5 and TRBJ2-7; 9 bases match TRBD2. The CDR3 runs 15 residues. Germline CDR1 reads MNHEY; CDR2 reads SVGAGI. Losses at the gene ends were 2 bases for V and 2 bases for J; bases not matched to a gene: 4. The CDR3 DNA reads TGTGCCAGCAGTTACGGGGCTAGCGGGGCCTACGAGCAGTACTTC. This sequence encodes CASSYGASGAYEQYF.

The chain joins TRBV7-3 to TRBJ1-6; D not certain. Per the germline V gene, CDR1 is SGHTA and CDR2 is FQGTGA. Trimming took 1 base from V and 13 from J, leaving 11 bases between them. The CDR3 has 13 residues. DNA for the CDR3: TGTGCCAGCAGCTTAAGTTCGGGGAACCCCCTCCACTTT. Translated, it gives CASSLSSGNPLHF.

V usage is TRBV7-3 and J usage is TRBJ1-2; the match to TRBD1 covers 9 bases. The junction had 7 bases not matched to a gene; V was cut back by 5 bases and J by 3 bases. CDR3 size: 15 residues. CDR1 and CDR2 from the germline V gene are SGHTA and FQGTGA. The CDR3 loop reads CASSPGQGPYYGYTF. The CDR3 nucleotides are TGTGCCAGCAGCCCTGGACAGGGGCCCTACTATGGCTACACCTTC.

DNA for the CDR3: TGTGCCAGCAGCATTAATACAGGGGAAGCTTTCTTT. Amino acids: CASSINTGEAFF. The V gene is TRBV28, the J gene TRBJ1-1; tentative D call: TRBD1 (6 bases). Germline loops: CDR1 MDHEN, CDR2 SYDVKM. V shed 6 bases and J shed 8 bases, with 13 bases lying between them. CDR3 size: 12 residues.

The chain recombines TRBV5-8 with TRBJ2-7; the match to TRBD1 covers 8 bases. The CDR3 is 15 amino acids. V shed 0 bases and J 8 bases; nucleotides not matched to a gene: 10. CDR1 and CDR2 (germline): SGHTS, YDEGEE. CDR3 coding DNA: TGTGCCAGCAGCTTGGGTGGGACAGGCCTCCGGCAGCAGTACTTC. Its translation is CASSLGGTGLRQQYF.